This T cell receptor beta chain was identified during a study of T cells in Graves' hyperthyroidism and ophthalmopathy. Germline CDR1 LGHDT, CDR2 YNNKEL (reference sequence). The V gene end was trimmed by 4 bases and the J gene end by 3 bases; junction bases not matched to a gene: 7. The CDR3 consists of 16 residues. Graves' hyperthyroidism qualified as stable when ophthalmopathy did not progress within 18 months. Patients were excluded because of uncontrolled infection, other autoimmune disease, pregnancy or lactation. What was amplified from RNA transcripts were TCR beta CDR3 regions. First-round RT-PCR with HTBI primers amplified the TCR CDR3 region. One entry per CDR3 protein, called by TCRdb with MiXCR from the multiplex PCR reads. The data hold under 400,000 distinct CDR3 sequences, with roughly 21% observed a single time.

The V call is TRBV3-1, the J call TRBJ1-5, with 9 bases lining up with TRBD1. Sequencing was done on a sample of blood. The receptor was isolated from a woman between 50 and 59 years old with Graves' hyperthyroidism. The CDR3 region has the DNA TGTGCCAGCAGCCCTTCCGGGACAGGGTCCAATCAGCCCCAGCATTTT. This codes for CASSPSGTGSNQPQHF.